These 32 T cell receptor beta chains originate from one sample sequenced in a study of blood T cells in healthy people across ages. Sample-barcoded 5' priming and a J-beta primer mix drove a second PCR of about 7 to 11 cycles. TCRdb re-derived calls from the 5' RACE reads in MiXCR, one entry per CDR3 protein. The data hold about 640,000 distinct CDR3 sequences, with 40% to 45% observed a single time. The sample consisted of blood. The receptors come from a man older than 75 in good health.

The chain uses TRBV29-1 and TRBJ1-2; tentative D call: TRBD1 (5 bases). V dropped 4 bases and J dropped 4 bases, with 13 bases sitting between them. In germline, CDR1 is SQVTM, CDR2 ANQGSEA. This CDR3 is 13 amino acids long. CDR3 in DNA: TGCAGCGTTGCGTCGGGGGTAAGCTATGGCTACACCTTC. Amino acids: CSVASGVSYGYTF.

This clonotype was detected only a few times. The chain employs TRBV4-2 and TRBJ1-2; D is unresolved. V was pared by 4 bases and J by 2 bases, with 14 bases between. The CDR3 extends over 15 amino acids. From germline, CDR1 is LGHNA and CDR2 YNFKEQ. DNA of the CDR3: TGTGCCAGCAGCCTCCGGACCCTAACCAACTATGGCTACACCTTC. It is translated as CASSLRTLTNYGYTF.

The J gene is TRBJ1-2, the V gene TRBV20-1, with TRBD1 matching over 9 bases. V lost 4 bases, J lost 4 bases, and 7 bases stayed unmatched. This CDR3 spans 14 amino acids. The V gene's germline CDR1 is DFQATT and CDR2 SNEGSKA (reference sequence). The CDR3: CSAITGTGIYGYTF. CDR3 in DNA: TGCAGTGCTATCACCGGGACAGGGATCTATGGCTACACCTTC.

The J gene is TRBJ2-4, the V gene TRBV29-1; 7 bases map to TRBD2. J was trimmed by 13 bases and V by 4 bases; bases with no gene match: 13. Germline loops: CDR1 SQVTM, CDR2 ANQGSEA. CDR3 length equals 13 residues. CDR3 amino acids: CSVGGGVKGEQYF. The CDR3 nucleotides read TGCAGCGTTGGTGGGGGGGTAAAGGGAGAGCAGTACTTC.

As regards this clonotype: An end of the junction does not agree with germline; a read error may underlie this. The chain joins TRBV7-3 to TRBJ1-6, with 7 bases matching TRBD1. The germline V gene encodes CDR1 SGHTA and CDR2 FQGTGA. The CDR3 consists of 16 residues. In DNA form, the CDR3 reads TGTTCCAGCAGCTTAGGGCCGACAGGGAGCAATTCACCCCTCCACTTT. This sequence encodes CSSSLGPTGSNSPLHF.

This clonotype appeared once. V and J are TRBV29-1 and TRBJ2-5; unclear D gene. CDR1 and CDR2 from the germline V gene are SQVTM and ANQGSEA. The CDR3 spans 9 residues. The V end lost 1 base, the J end lost 9 bases, and 3 bases lay between the germline ends. This chain's CDR3 is CSVEGPQYF. The CDR3 DNA follows: TGCAGCGTTGAAGGGCCCCAGTACTTC.

This clonotype was recorded a few times. The chain couples TRBV29-1 to TRBJ1-2, with TRBD1 as a possible D gene (6 bases). Looked up from germline, CDR1 is SQVTM and CDR2 is ANQGSEA. Deletions cut 0 bases from V and 8 bases from J, with 16 bases between. CDR3 length equals 14 residues. Here the CDR3 reads CSVEESSGVGGYTF. Written as DNA, the CDR3 is TGCAGCGTTGAAGAATCATCAGGGGTTGGCGGCTACACCTTC.

This clonotype was seen more than once but under ten times. The chain couples TRBV7-2 to TRBJ2-3; the D gene is possibly TRBD1 (6 bases). Trimming took off 0 bases at V and 2 bases at J, with 15 bases between the two ends. Germline V gives CDR1 SGHTA, CDR2 FQGNSA. The CDR3 spans 17 residues. Here the CDR3 reads CASSLALRQGSTDTQYF. The CDR3 DNA sequence: TGTGCCAGCAGCTTAGCGCTCCGTCAGGGGTCCACAGATACGCAGTATTTT. The full variable domain, with the rest looked up from reference TRBV7-2 and TRBJ2-3, is GAGVSQSPSNKVTEKGKDVELRCDPISGHTALYWYRQSLGQGLEFLIYFQGNSAPDKSGLPSDRFSAERTGGSVSTLTIQRTQQEDSAVYLCASSLALRQGSTDTQYFGPGTRLTVL.

The chain has TRBV28 and TRBJ2-1; 8 bases are shared with TRBD1. Germline V gives CDR1 MDHEN, CDR2 SYDVKM. This CDR3 comprises 15 residues. J lost 5 bases, V lost 3 bases, and 6 bases had no gene match. CDR3 DNA sequence: TGTGCCAGCAGTTTCTTGGACAGGGACCACAATGAGCAGTTCTTC. Protein sequence: CASSFLDRDHNEQFF.

This clonotype appeared a few times. The J gene is TRBJ2-1, the V gene TRBV5-1; 7 positions match TRBD2. The ends lost 0 bases at V and 7 bases at J; junction bases unmatched: 4. Germline CDR1 SGHRS, CDR2 YFSETQ. The CDR3 extends over 14 amino acids. CDR3 in amino acids: CASSLGDYINEQFF. DNA of the CDR3: TGCGCCAGCAGCTTGGGGGACTATATAAATGAGCAGTTCTTC. The full variable domain, with the rest looked up from reference TRBV5-1 and TRBJ2-1, is KAGVTQTPRYLIKTRGQQVTLSCSPISGHRSVSWYQQTPGQGLQFLFEYFSETQRNKGNFPGRFSGRQFSNSRSEMNVSTLELGDSALYLCASSLGDYINEQFFGPGTRLTVL.

The genes are TRBV19 and TRBJ2-5; D uncertain. The CDR3 sequence is 13 residues long. Looked up from germline, CDR1 is LNHDA and CDR2 is SQIVND (reference sequence). V was shortened by 3 bases and J by 2 bases, with 7 bases between the two germline ends. As DNA, the CDR3 is TGTGCCAGTAGTATGACTCGGCAAGAGACCCAGTACTTC. Its protein product is CASSMTRQETQYF.

There are a few counts of this clonotype. The chain is built from TRBV12-3 or TRBV12-4 and TRBJ1-6; 8 bases are shared with TRBD1. Germline trimming cut 8 bases from V and 6 bases from J; bases unmatched to any gene: 6. The CDR3 is made up of 14 amino acids. CDR3 in amino acids: CASRWTGSNSPLHF. CDR3 nucleotides: TGTGCCAGCCGCTGGACAGGGTCTAATTCACCCCTCCACTTT.

As regards this clonotype: A read error may account for a junction end that differs from germline. The V and J genes are TRBV3-1 and TRBJ2-7, with D perhaps TRBD2 (6 bases). Germline V CDR1 and CDR2: LGHDT, YNNKEL (reference sequence). The CDR3 runs to 15 residues. Written as DNA, the CDR3 is TGTGCCAGGAGCCGCGAACCGGGGGATGGCTACGAGCAGTACTTC. Protein: CARSREPGDGYEQYF.

A few counts support this clonotype. A much larger clone sits a single nucleotide away, making a read error possible. This chain links TRBV7-2 with TRBJ2-1; TRBD2 is a possible D gene (7 bases). Per germline, CDR1 SGHTA and CDR2 FQGNSA. Trimming shortened V by 7 bases and J by 13 bases, and 26 bases separated the two germline ends. This CDR3 region has 15 residues. CDR3 residues: CASKGGLERGETQFF. The CDR3 DNA reads TGTGCCAGCAAAGGGGGGTTAGAGCGGGGAGAGACCCAGTTCTTC.

The chain recombines TRBV10-1 with TRBJ1-2; D call uncertain. CDR1 and CDR2 from the germline V gene are WNHNN and SYGVQD (reference sequence). CDR3 length: 13 residues. The V gene lost 3 bases and the J gene lost 4 bases, with 9 bases spanning the gap. CDR3 in DNA: TGCGCCAGCAGTGAATCGCCGATCTATGGCTACACCTTC. Amino acids: CASSESPIYGYTF.

This clonotype was counted once. This chain links TRBV5-1 with TRBJ2-7; TRBD1 matches 7 bases. The germline V gene has CDR1 SGHRS and CDR2 YFSETQ. V was clipped by 6 bases and J by 3 bases; unmatched bases: 9. The CDR3 is made up of 14 amino acids. CDR3 sequence reads: CASNRDSGDYEQYF. CDR3 DNA: TGCGCCAGCAACAGGGACAGCGGCGACTACGAGCAGTACTTC.

V usage is TRBV29-1 and J usage is TRBJ2-2; maybe TRBD2 (5 bases). The CDR3 loop spans 13 amino acids. Germline V gives CDR1 SQVTM, CDR2 ANQGSEA. Trimming removed 4 bases from V and 7 bases from J, with 13 bases in between. The chain's CDR3 is CSVAGSVRGELFF. The CDR3 coding sequence is TGCAGCGTTGCGGGGTCCGTACGCGGGGAGCTGTTTTTT.

The gene calls are TRBV10-1 and TRBJ2-7, with D hard to call. This CDR3 has 13 residues. The germline gives CDR1 WNHNN, CDR2 SYGVQD (reference sequence). V lost 3 bases, J lost 3 bases, and 9 bases lay in between. The CDR3 region is CASSENLLYEQYF. In nucleotides, the CDR3 is TGCGCCAGCAGTGAAAACCTTCTCTACGAGCAGTACTTC.

The chain combines TRBV7-8 with TRBJ1-1; no clear D gene. The CDR3 contains 14 residues. CDR1 and CDR2 from the germline V gene are SGHVS and FQNEAQ. V was shortened by 0 bases and J by 5 bases, with 10 bases between the two germline ends. The chain's CDR3 is CASSLATATTEAFF. Written as DNA, the CDR3 is TGTGCCAGCAGCTTAGCCACCGCGACTACTGAAGCTTTCTTT.

This clonotype was detected only once. The CDR3 sequence is CAISEREYGHYGYTF. The CDR3 DNA reads as TGTGCCATCAGTGAGAGGGAATATGGCCACTATGGCTACACCTTC. V and J are TRBV10-3 and TRBJ1-2; D remains unclear. Trimming cost V 2 bases and J 3 bases, with 13 bases left between them. Looked up from germline, CDR1 is ENHRY and CDR2 is SYGVKD. The CDR3 consists of 15 residues.

This sequence joins TRBV6-6 and TRBJ2-4, with TRBD2 identical over 12 bases. The CDR3 is 17 residues long. The V gene end was trimmed by 6 bases and the J gene end by 3 bases; junction bases not matched to a gene: 9. Per germline, CDR1 MNHNY and CDR2 SVGAGI (reference sequence). In nucleotides, the CDR3 is TGTGCCAGCAGCTCCCTGACTAGCGGGAGTGGCAAAAACATTCAGTACTTC. This codes for CASSSLTSGSGKNIQYF.

On this clonotype itself: This may stem from a read error, because a much larger clone lies one nucleotide away. V and J are TRBV7-2 and TRBJ2-5, with 7 positions matching TRBD1. TRBJ2-1 matches the DNA end more closely, so the J call is doubtful. This CDR3 has 13 residues. Germline assignment: CDR1 SGHTA and CDR2 FQGNSA. The CDR3 is CASSQGGRATQFF. The CDR3 region has the DNA TGTGCCAGCAGCCAAGGGGGCCGGGCGACCCAGTTCTTC.

The chain carries TRBV30 and TRBJ1-2; TRBD1 might be the D (5 bases). CDR1 GTSNPN and CDR2 SVGIG come from the germline V gene (reference sequence). Trimming took 5 bases from V and 5 from J, leaving 9 bases between them. The CDR3 contains 11 residues. CDR3 bases: TGTGCCTGGCTGGAGGGGTATGGCTACACCTTC. It codes for CAWLEGYGYTF. The entire variable domain, with the rest obtained from reference TRBV30 and TRBJ1-2, is as follows: SQTIHQWPATLVQPVGSPLSLECTVEGTSNPNLYWYRQAAGRGLQLLFYSVGIGQISSEVPQNLSASRPQDRQFILSSKKLLLSDSGFYLCAWLEGYGYTFGSGTRLTVV.

This clonotype was picked up a small number of times. CDR3 amino acids: CASSPGTSGRVHTDTQYF. For the CDR3, the DNA is TGTGCCAGCAGCCCCGGGACTAGCGGGAGAGTACACACAGATACGCAGTATTTT. V gene TRBV7-9 combines with J gene TRBJ2-3; 14 bases line up with TRBD2. Germline V gene lookup returns CDR1 SEHNR and CDR2 FQNEAQ (reference sequence). V lost 5 bases to trimming and J lost 2 bases; unmatched junction nucleotides: 9. The CDR3 loop spans 18 amino acids.

The V and J genes are TRBV2 and TRBJ1-1, with D unclear. CDR3 length equals 13 residues. Germline CDR1 and CDR2: SNHLY and FYNNEI. V was shortened by 2 bases and J by 5 bases, with 9 bases between the two germline ends. CDR3 sequence reads: CASSESGKTEAFF. The DNA for the CDR3 is TGTGCCAGCAGTGAATCTGGGAAGACTGAAGCTTTCTTT.

Comment on this clonotype: This clone may be a read error of a much larger clone one base away. V is TRBV27 and J is TRBJ2-5; 9 bases match TRBD2. Judging by the DNA end, TRBJ2-7 fits better; the J call may be wrong. The CDR3 has 15 amino acids. Germline CDR1 is MNHEY and CDR2 is SMNVEV (reference sequence). CDR3 protein: CASSCVSGLAYEQYF. The CDR3 nucleotides read TGTGCCAGCAGTTGTGTCTCGGGACTAGCTTACGAGCAGTACTTC.

The chain carries TRBV3-1 and TRBJ2-5, with TRBD2 identical over 9 bases. From germline, CDR1 is LGHDT and CDR2 YNNKEL (reference sequence). V was pared by 3 bases and J by 5 bases, with 10 bases of the junction left unmatched. This CDR3 comprises 16 residues. The DNA for the CDR3 is TGTGCCAGCAGCCAGCGGGGGGGGGCGGTTATGGAGACCCAGTACTTC. Translating it yields CASSQRGGAVMETQYF.

The chain has TRBV15 and TRBJ1-4; TRBD1 is a possible D gene (5 bases). Germline-derived CDR1 and CDR2 are LNHNV and YYDKDF (reference sequence). Between the trimmed V and J ends, which lost 5 bases and 8 bases, there was a span of 18 bases. This CDR3 is built from 15 residues. The CDR3 bases are TGTGCCACCAGCCAGAGGGGTTCAATAGGAGAAAAACTGTTTTTT. It specifies CATSQRGSIGEKLFF. Full variable domain (missing parts from reference TRBV15 and TRBJ1-4): DAMVIQNPRYQVTQFGKPVTLSCSQTLNHNVMYWYQQKSSQAPKLLFHYYDKDFNNEADTPDNFQSRRPNTSFCFLDIRSPGLGDTAMYLCATSQRGSIGEKLFFGSGTQLSVL.

The chain uses TRBV20-1 and TRBJ2-5; TRBD1 matches at 8 bases. The CDR3 loop spans 13 amino acids. The V segment lost 5 bases and the J segment 5 bases; nucleotides outside the gene matches: 7. Germline assignment: CDR1 DFQATT and CDR2 SNEGSKA (reference sequence). CDR3: CSAPETGEETQYF. As DNA, the CDR3 is TGCAGTGCTCCGGAGACAGGGGAGGAGACCCAGTACTTC.

This clonotype was recorded a few times. V gene TRBV5-1 combines with J gene TRBJ2-7; D may be TRBD2 (6 bases). The CDR3 sequence is 15 residues long. The germline gives CDR1 SGHRS, CDR2 YFSETQ. V was clipped by 5 bases and J by 2 bases, with 17 bases between them. The CDR3 spells CASRTASGETYEQYF. CDR3 DNA sequence: TGCGCCAGCAGAACGGCCTCGGGGGAGACCTACGAGCAGTACTTC.

The rearrangement uses TRBV20-1 and TRBJ2-1; D possibly corresponds to TRBD2 (5 bases). The V end was cut by 2 bases, the J end by 9 bases, with 20 bases between. The CDR3 is made up of 15 amino acids. From germline, CDR1 is DFQATT and CDR2 SNEGSKA (reference sequence). Here the CDR3 DNA reads TGCAGTGCTAGAAAGAGGGTCCCTGCCGGAGGTGAGCAGTTCTTC. As protein: CSARKRVPAGGEQFF.

This clonotype has a handful of counts. The CDR3 DNA reads as TGCAGCGTTATGAGGGACAGGCTTGAGGGCTACACCTTC. It yields the protein CSVMRDRLEGYTF. The chain employs TRBV29-1 and TRBJ1-2; 8 bases are shared with TRBD1. V gave up 5 bases and J gave up 8 bases; unmatched junction bases: 10. The CDR3 runs to 13 residues. Germline assignment: CDR1 SQVTM and CDR2 ANQGSEA.